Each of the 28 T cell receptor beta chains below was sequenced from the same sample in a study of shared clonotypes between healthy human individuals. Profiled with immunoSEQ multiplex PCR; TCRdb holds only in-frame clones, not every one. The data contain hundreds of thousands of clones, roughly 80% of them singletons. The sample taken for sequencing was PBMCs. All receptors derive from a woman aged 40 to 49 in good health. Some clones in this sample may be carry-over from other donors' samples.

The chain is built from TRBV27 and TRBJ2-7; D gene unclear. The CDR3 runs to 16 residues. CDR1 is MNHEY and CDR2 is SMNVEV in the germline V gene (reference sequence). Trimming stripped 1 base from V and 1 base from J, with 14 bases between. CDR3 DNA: TGTGCCAGCAGTTTATACCCCGGGTCCACATCCTACGAGCAGTACTTC. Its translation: CASSLYPGSTSYEQYF.

As DNA, the CDR3 is TGTGCCAGCAAACCGGGACAGGGGTTCTACGAGCAGTACTTC. Translated, it gives CASKPGQGFYEQYF. V gene TRBV11-1 combines with J gene TRBJ2-7; 10 bases fit TRBD1. Germline V lookup: CDR1 SGHAT, CDR2 FQDESV (reference sequence). The CDR3 length is 14 residues. The trim removed 7 bases at V and 3 bases at J, leaving 6 bases unmatched.

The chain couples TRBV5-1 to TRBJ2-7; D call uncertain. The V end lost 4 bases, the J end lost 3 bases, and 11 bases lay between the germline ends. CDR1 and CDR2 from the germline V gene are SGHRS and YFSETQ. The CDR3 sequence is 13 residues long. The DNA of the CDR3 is TGCGCCAGCAGCCCGGATCTAGGCTACGAGCAGTACTTC. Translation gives CASSPDLGYEQYF. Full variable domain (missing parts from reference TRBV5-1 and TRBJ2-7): KAGVTQTPRYLIKTRGQQVTLSCSPISGHRSVSWYQQTPGQGLQFLFEYFSETQRNKGNFPGRFSGRQFSNSRSEMNVSTLELGDSALYLCASSPDLGYEQYFGPGTRLTVT.

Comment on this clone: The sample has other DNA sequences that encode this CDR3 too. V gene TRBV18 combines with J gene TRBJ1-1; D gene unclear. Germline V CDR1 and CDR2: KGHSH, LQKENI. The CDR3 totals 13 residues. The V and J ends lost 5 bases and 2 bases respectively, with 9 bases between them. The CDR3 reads CASSLDRNTEAFF. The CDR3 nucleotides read TGTGCCAGCTCATTGGACCGCAACACTGAAGCTTTCTTT. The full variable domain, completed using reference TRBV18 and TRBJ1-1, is NAGVMQNPRHLVRRRGQEARLRCSPMKGHSHVYWYRQLPEEGLKFMVYLQKENIIDESGMPKERFSAEFPKEGPSILRIQQVVRGDSAAYFCASSLDRNTEAFFGQGTRLTVV.

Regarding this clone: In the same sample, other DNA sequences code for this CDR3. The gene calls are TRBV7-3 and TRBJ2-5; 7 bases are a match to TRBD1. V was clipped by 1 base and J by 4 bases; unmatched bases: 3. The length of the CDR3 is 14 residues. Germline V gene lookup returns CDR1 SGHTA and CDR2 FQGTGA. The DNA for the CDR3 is TGTGCCAGCAGCTTAAGACAGGGATCAGAGACCCAGTACTTC. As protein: CASSLRQGSETQYF.

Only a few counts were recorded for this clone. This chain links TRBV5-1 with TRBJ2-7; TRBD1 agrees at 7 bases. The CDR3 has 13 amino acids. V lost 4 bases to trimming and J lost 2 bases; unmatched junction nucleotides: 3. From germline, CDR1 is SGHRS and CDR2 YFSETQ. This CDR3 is CASSQTGPYEQYF. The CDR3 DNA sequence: TGCGCCAGCAGCCAGACAGGGCCCTACGAGCAGTACTTC.

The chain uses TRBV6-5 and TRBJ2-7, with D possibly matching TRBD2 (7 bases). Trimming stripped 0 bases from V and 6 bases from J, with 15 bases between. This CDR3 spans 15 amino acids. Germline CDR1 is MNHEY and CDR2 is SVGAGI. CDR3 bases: TGTGCCAGCAGTTACTCGGCGGGGGCAAATGGCGAGCAGTACTTC. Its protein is CASSYSAGANGEQYF.

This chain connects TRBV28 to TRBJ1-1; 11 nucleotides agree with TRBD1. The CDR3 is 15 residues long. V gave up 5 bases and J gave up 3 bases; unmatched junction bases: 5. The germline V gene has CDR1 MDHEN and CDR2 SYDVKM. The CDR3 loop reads CASSPGGQGDTEAFF. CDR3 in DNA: TGTGCCAGCAGTCCGGGGGGACAGGGGGACACTGAAGCTTTCTTT.

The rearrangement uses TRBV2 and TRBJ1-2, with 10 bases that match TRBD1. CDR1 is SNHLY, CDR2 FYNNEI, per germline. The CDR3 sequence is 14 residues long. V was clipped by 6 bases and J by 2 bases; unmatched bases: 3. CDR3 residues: CASSRGQGNYGYTF. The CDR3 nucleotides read TGTGCCAGCAGCAGGGGACAGGGGAACTATGGCTACACCTTC.

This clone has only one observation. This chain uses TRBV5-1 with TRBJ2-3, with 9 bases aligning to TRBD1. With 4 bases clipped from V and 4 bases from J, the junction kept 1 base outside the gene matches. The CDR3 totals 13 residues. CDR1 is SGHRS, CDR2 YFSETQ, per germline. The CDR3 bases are TGCGCCAGCAGCCGACAGGGGGCAGATACGCAGTATTTT. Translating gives CASSRQGADTQYF.

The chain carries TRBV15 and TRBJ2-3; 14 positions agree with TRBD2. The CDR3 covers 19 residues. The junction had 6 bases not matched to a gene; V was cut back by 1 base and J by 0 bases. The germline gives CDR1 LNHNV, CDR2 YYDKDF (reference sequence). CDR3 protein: CATSRGLTSGRASTDTQYF. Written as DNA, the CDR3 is TGTGCCACCAGCAGAGGGTTGACTAGCGGGAGGGCGAGCACAGATACGCAGTATTTT.

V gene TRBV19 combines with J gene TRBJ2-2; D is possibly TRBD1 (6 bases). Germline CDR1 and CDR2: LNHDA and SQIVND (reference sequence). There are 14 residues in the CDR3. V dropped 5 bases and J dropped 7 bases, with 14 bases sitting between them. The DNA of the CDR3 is TGTGCCAGTAGTCCGCGAGACAGGAACGGGGAGCTGTTTTTT. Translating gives CASSPRDRNGELFF.

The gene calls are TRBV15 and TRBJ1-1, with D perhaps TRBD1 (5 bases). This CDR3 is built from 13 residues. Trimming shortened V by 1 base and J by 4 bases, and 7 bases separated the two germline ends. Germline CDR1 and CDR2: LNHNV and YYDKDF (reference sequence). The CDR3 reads CATSRVGVTEAFF. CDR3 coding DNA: TGTGCCACCAGCAGAGTGGGGGTCACTGAAGCTTTCTTT.

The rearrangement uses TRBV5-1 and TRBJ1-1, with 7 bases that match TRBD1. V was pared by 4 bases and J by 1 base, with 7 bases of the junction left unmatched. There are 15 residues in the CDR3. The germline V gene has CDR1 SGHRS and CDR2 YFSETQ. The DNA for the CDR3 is TGCGCCAGCAGCGAGCGCACAGGGGAGAACACTGAAGCTTTCTTT. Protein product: CASSERTGENTEAFF.

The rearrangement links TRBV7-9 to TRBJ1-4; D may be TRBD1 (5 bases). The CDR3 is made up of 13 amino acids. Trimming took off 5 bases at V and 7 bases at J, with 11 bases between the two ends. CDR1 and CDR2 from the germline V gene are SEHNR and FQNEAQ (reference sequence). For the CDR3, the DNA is TGTGCCAGCAGCCCGCAGGGACTTGAAAAACTGTTTTTT. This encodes CASSPQGLEKLFF.

The CDR3 loop is CASSPRVGRPGNTIYF. Written as DNA, the CDR3 is TGTGCCAGCAGTCCGCGAGTGGGAAGACCTGGAAACACCATATATTTT. The chain couples TRBV7-2 to TRBJ1-3, with D uncertain. This CDR3 comprises 16 residues. V was pared by 6 bases and J by 2 bases, with 17 bases between. CDR1 and CDR2 (germline): SGHTA, FQGNSA.

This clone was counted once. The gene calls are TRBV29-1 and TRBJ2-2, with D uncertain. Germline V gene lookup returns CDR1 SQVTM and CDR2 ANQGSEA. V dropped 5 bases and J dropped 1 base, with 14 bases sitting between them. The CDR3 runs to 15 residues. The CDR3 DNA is TGCAGCGTTAGGGAATTTGGCCAGAACACCGGGGAGCTGTTTTTT. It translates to CSVREFGQNTGELFF.

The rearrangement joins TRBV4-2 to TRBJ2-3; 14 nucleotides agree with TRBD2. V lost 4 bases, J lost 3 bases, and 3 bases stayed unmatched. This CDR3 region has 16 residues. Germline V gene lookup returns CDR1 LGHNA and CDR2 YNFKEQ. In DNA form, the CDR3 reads TGTGCCAGCAGCCGAAGGACTAGCGGGAGGACAGATACGCAGTATTTT. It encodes CASSRRTSGRTDTQYF.

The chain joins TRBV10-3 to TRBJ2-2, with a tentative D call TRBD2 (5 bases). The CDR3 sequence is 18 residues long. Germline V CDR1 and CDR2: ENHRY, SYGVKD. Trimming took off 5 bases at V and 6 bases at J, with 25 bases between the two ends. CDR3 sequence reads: CAISNHEGMASWSGELFF. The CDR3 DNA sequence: TGTGCCATCAGTAACCACGAAGGAATGGCTAGCTGGTCCGGGGAGCTGTTTTTT.

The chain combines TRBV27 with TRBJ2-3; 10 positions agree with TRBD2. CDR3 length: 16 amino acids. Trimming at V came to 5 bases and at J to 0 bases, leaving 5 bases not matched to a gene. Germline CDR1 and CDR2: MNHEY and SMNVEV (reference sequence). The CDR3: CASSRTSGASTDTQYF. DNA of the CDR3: TGTGCCAGCAGTCGCACTAGCGGGGCCAGCACAGATACGCAGTATTTT.

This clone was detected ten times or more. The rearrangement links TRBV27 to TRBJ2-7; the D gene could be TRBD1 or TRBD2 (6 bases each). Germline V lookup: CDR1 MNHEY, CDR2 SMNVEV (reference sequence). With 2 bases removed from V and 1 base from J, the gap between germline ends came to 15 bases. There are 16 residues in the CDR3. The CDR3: CASSLRGDGGSYEQYF. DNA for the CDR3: TGTGCCAGCAGTTTAAGGGGGGATGGGGGATCCTACGAGCAGTACTTC.

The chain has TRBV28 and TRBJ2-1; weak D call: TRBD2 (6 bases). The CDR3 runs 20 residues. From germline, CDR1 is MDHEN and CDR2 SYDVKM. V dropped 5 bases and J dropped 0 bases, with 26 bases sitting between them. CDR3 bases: TGTGCCAGCAGTCCGACCCTCGCGTCCGGGAGAGCGAGCTCCTACAATGAGCAGTTCTTC. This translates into CASSPTLASGRASSYNEQFF.

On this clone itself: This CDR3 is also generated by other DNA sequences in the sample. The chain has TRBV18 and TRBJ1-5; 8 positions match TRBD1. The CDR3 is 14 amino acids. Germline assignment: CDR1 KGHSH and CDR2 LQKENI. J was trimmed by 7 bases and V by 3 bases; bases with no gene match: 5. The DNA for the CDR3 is TGTGCCAGCTCACCGGACAGGGCAGGGCAGCCCCAGCATTTT. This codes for CASSPDRAGQPQHF.

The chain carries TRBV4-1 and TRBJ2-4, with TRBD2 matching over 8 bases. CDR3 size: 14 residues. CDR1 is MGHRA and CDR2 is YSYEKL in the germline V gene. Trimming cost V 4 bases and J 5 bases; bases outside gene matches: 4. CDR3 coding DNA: TGCGCCAGCAGCCCGGGACTAGTTCAAAACATTCAGTACTTC. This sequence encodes CASSPGLVQNIQYF.

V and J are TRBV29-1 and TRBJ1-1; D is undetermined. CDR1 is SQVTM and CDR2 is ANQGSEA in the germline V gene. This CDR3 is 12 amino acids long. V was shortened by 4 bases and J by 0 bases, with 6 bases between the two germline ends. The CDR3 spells CSVGGMNTEAFF. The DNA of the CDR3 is TGCAGCGTTGGGGGTATGAACACTGAAGCTTTCTTT.

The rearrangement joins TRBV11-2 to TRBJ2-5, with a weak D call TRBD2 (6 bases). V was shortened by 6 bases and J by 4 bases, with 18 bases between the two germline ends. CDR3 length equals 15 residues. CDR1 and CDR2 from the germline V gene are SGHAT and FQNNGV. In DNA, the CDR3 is TGTGCCAGCAGTTTGCCGGGACTCCCTGGAGAGACCCAGTACTTC. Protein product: CASSLPGLPGETQYF.

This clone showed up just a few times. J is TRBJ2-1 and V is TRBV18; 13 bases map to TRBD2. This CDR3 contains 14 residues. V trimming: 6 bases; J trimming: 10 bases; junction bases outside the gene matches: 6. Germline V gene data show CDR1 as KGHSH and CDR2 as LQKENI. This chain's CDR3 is CASSILAGGDEQFF. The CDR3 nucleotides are TGTGCCAGCTCTATACTAGCGGGAGGGGACGAGCAGTTCTTC. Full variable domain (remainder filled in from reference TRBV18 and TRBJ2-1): NAGVMQNPRHLVRRRGQEARLRCSPMKGHSHVYWYRQLPEEGLKFMVYLQKENIIDESGMPKERFSAEFPKEGPSILRIQQVVRGDSAAYFCASSILAGGDEQFFGPGTRLTVL.

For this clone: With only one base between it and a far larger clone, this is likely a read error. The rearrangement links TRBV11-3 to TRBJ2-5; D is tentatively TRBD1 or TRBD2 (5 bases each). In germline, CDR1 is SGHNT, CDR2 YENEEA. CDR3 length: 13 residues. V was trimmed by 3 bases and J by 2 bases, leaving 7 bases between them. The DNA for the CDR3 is TGTGCCAGCAGCTTCGGGGCACAAGAGACCCAGTACTTC. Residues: CASSFGAQETQYF.